This T cell receptor (beta chain) was recorded in a study of response to subunit inactivated influenza vaccine. General observations from the study: Authors suggested few new T cells are recruited by each seasonal influenza vaccination.

TCRdb reprocessed the RT-PCR reads via MiXCR and lists one record per CDR3 protein. The sample yields a few hundred thousand distinct CDR3 sequences, 12% to 15% seen once. The CDR3 is made up of 13 amino acids. The V end lost 7 bases, the J end lost 0 bases, and 9 bases lay between the germline ends. The germline gives CDR1 LGHDT, CDR2 YNNKEL (reference sequence). In regard to this clonotype: Its antigen remains unidentified.

The chain joins TRBV3-1 to TRBJ2-5; no clear D gene. The material was PBMCs from blood, obtained about 11 days after vaccination. The TCR was taken from a man aged 50-60 years who received an inactivated influenza vaccine. CDR3 sequence: CASKQPYQETQYF. CDR3 sequence (DNA): TGTGCCAGCAAACAGCCGTACCAAGAGACCCAGTACTTC.